This T cell receptor beta chain appears in the sequencing data of a study of cytotoxic CD8 clonotypes in ibrutinib-treated CLL. Study-wide context: Investigators reported about 24 partial and 2 complete responses; after median about 70 months, roughly 14 patients remained remitted and some twelve progressed.

The protocol was immunoSEQ multiplex PCR, while the TCRdb copy is restricted to in-frame clones and leaves out a portion. The sample records about 140,000 clones, 75% to 85% being singletons. Overall study results and limits: Under treatment, the uncommon public clonotypes either contracted or remained stable. In sustained-remission versus progressing patients, sampling times differed.

Trimming took off 1 base at V and 7 bases at J, with 13 bases between the two ends. Germline V gene data show CDR1 as GTSNPN and CDR2 as SVGIG (reference sequence). CDR3 length: 13 residues. In the case of this clone: Antigen unknown.

The sequencing here drew on PBMCs, taken after 36 months of ibrutinib treatment. This receptor was obtained from a human donor with chronic lymphocytic leukemia. The V call is TRBV30, the J call TRBJ2-5; D remains ambiguous. CDR3: CAWSANHYLTQYF. DNA for the CDR3: TGTGCCTGGAGTGCGAATCATTACTTGACCCAGTACTTC.